The T cell receptor beta chain described here comes from a study of blood T cell repertoires in COVID-19. Germline V lookup: CDR1 SGHKS, CDR2 YYEKEE (reference sequence). The CDR3 covers 15 residues. Between the trimmed V and J ends, which lost 7 bases and 3 bases, there was a span of 19 bases. Authors' methods: Using reference gene primer amplification, nucleated cell counts were estimated. Only in-frame clones appear in the TCRdb table, and some are missing; sequencing was by immunoSEQ multiplex PCR. V and J calls plus clone size are reproduced from that table; the DNA served to infer D and trimming. The sample contains some 86,000 clones, more than 85% of which appear only once.

This chain links TRBV5-5 with TRBJ2-5; a weak D match, TRBD1 (5 bases). Sequencing input: peripheral blood. The sequence was collected from a human donor with active COVID-19. The donor label of this sample is uncertain. Written as DNA, the CDR3 is TGTGCCAGCGGCCGTACCTGGCAGGGTGAAGAGACCCAGTACTTC. Translating it yields CASGRTWQGEETQYF. Full variable domain (outside the CDR3, taken from reference TRBV5-5 and TRBJ2-5): DAGVTQSPTHLIKTRGQQVTLRCSPISGHKSVSWYQQVLGQGPQFIFQYYEKEERGRGNFPDRFSARQFPNYSSELNVNALLLGDSALYLCASGRTWQGEETQYFGPGTRLLVL.